The 3 T cell receptor beta chains presented below share a single source sample, sequenced in a study of T cells in severe cutaneous drug reactions. The donors had carbamazepine-induced Stevens-Johnson syndrome or toxic epidermal necrolysis. Libraries were made by iRepertoire multiplex PCR with TCR subtype-specific primers for bulk and single-cell sequencing. TCRdb re-called the multiplex PCR reads and catalogs CDR3 proteins one per entry, DNA excluded. Its listing shows more than 20,000 distinct CDR3 sequences. Material: PBMCs. The receptors were sampled from a human donor with toxic epidermal necrolysis, a severe cutaneous drug reaction.

The chain couples TRBV20-1 to TRBJ2-3; TCRdb reports TRBD1, a call that lacks DNA to check it against. From germline, CDR1 is DFQATT and CDR2 SNEGSKA (reference sequence). The CDR3 is 16 amino acids. The CDR3 sequence is CSARVTGRGPTDTQYF.

The chain employs TRBV29-1 and TRBJ2-7; the TCRdb D gene call, TRBD2, has no DNA to confirm it. CDR1 and CDR2 from the germline V gene are SQVTM and ANQGSEA. The CDR3 totals 14 residues. The CDR3 sequence: CSVEVTRGTYEQYF.

This rearrangement joins TRBV7-8 to TRBJ2-5; TCRdb proposes TRBD2, but this gene call is untestable without DNA. Germline values: CDR1 SGHVS, CDR2 FQNEAQ. The CDR3 has 16 amino acids. The CDR3 loop is CASSLWTSGSQETQYF.